This TCR beta chain was captured by sequencing in a study of blood T cell repertoires in COVID-19. Background on the study: Acute and convalescent COVID-19 samples came from the United States, Italy and Spain. T cells, B-cell-depleted T cells, or PBMCs provided the cDNA or gDNA that served as material.

The CDR3 extends over 16 amino acids. Looked up from germline, CDR1 is MNHNS and CDR2 is SASEGT. V gave up 2 bases and J gave up 3 bases; unmatched junction bases: 5. Original analysis: Scientists estimated how many nucleated cells there were by amplifying reference gene primers. The repertoire was sequenced with immunoSEQ multiplex PCR; TCRdb's copy has only in-frame clones and lacks some. The V and J calls and clone size come from that table; D and trimming were worked out from the DNA. This table has about 190,000 clones, around 89% appearing once. The rearrangement links TRBV6-1 to TRBJ2-3, with 10 bases lining up with TRBD1. Sequenced material: peripheral blood. The receptor comes from a man aged 45-60 years with acute or convalescent COVID-19. DNA of the CDR3: TGTGCCAGCAGTGAATTCGGACAGGGGGTGACAGATACGCAGTATTTT. Residues: CASSEFGQGVTDTQYF.